The TCR beta chain described here comes from a study of Ad26.COV2.S vaccination and SARS-CoV-2 variants. Study-wide context: Once, or twice with 56 days between doses, Ad26.COV2.S was given intramuscularly. Overall study results and limits: Researchers cautioned that TCR breadth and depth analyses may have underestimated total T cell responses.

Treatment reported: 15 to 20 received Ad26.COV2.S at low or high dose, single or two shots; 5 received placebo; per-sample allocation not given. The investigators took samples on day 63 after the first vaccine or placebo injection. Participants' vaccine, an Ad26 vector, delivered Wuhan-strain SARS-CoV-2 spike. Germline assignment: CDR1 MNHEY and CDR2 SVGEGT. Trimming removed 0 bases from V and 7 bases from J, with 13 bases in between. The CDR3 consists of 15 residues. Measured with immunoSEQ multiplex PCR; TCRdb has only the in-frame clones, and not every one. This sample has 400,000 to 500,000 clones, with 88% found just once. Worth noting for this clone: Its antigen remains unidentified.

V gene TRBV6-2 or TRBV6-3 combines with J gene TRBJ2-1, with a possible D match to TRBD2 (6 bases). Sequencing used peripheral blood, obtained in a trial of Ad26.COV2.S vaccine versus placebo. The TCR originated in a person aged 18-65 years who received the Ad26.COV2.S COVID-19 vaccine or a placebo. The CDR3 nucleotides read TGTGCCAGCAGTTACTCACTAGCAGTTGAGAATGAGCAGTTCTTC. The encoded protein is CASSYSLAVENEQFF.